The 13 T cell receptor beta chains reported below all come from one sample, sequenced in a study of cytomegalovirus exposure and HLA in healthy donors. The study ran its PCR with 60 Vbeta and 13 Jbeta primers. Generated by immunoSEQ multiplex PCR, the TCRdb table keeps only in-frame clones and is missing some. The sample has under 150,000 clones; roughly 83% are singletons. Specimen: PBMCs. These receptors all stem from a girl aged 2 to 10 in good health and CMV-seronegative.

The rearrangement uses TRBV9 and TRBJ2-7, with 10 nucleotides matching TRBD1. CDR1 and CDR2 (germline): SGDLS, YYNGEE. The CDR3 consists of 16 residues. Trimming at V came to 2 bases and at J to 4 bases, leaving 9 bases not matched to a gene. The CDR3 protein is CASSVGPGGQGYEQYF. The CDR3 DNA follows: TGTGCCAGCAGCGTGGGGCCAGGGGGACAGGGGTACGAGCAGTACTTC.

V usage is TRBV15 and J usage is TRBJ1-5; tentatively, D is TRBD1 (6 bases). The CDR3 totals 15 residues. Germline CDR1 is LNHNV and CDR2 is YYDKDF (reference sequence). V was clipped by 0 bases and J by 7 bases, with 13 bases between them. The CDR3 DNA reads TGTGCCACCAGCAGAGATTTAGGGGGATGGCAGCCCCAGCATTTT. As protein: CATSRDLGGWQPQHF.

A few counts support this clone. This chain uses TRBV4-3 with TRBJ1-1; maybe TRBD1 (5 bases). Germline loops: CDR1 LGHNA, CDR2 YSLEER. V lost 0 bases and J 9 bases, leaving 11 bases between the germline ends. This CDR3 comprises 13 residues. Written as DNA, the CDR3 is TGCGCCAGCAGCCAAGATGCGCAGGGTAAAGCTTTCTTT. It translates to CASSQDAQGKAFF.

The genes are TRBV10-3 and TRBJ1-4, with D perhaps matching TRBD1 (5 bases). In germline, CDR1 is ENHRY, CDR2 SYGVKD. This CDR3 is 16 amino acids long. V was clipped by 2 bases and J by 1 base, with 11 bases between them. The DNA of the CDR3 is TGTGCCATCAGTGAGGGGGGGTCGCAAACTAATGAAAAACTGTTTTTT. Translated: CAISEGGSQTNEKLFF.

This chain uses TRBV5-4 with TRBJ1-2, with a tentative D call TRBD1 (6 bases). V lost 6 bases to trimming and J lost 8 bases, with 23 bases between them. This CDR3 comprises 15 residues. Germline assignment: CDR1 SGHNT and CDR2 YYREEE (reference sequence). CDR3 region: CASNNPGDGATGYTF. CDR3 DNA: TGTGCCAGCAACAACCCAGGGGACGGAGCCACCGGCTACACCTTC.

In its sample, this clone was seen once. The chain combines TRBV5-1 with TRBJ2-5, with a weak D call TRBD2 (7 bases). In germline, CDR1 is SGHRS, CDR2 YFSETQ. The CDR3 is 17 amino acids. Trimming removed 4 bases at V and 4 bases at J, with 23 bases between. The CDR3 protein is CASSPRPLGGGGETQYF. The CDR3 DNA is TGCGCCAGCAGCCCCCGACCTTTAGGAGGGGGGGGAGAGACCCAGTACTTC.

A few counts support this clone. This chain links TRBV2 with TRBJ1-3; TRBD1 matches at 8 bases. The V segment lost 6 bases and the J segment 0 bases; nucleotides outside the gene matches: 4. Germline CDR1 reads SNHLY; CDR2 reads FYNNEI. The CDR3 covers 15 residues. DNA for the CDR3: TGTGCCAGCAGACCTGGACAGGGCTCTGGAAACACCATATATTTT. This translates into CASRPGQGSGNTIYF.

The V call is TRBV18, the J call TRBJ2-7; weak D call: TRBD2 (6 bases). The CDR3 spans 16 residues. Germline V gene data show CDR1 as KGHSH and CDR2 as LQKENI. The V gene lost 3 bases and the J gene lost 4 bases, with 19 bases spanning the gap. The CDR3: CASSPKGGTGSYEQYF. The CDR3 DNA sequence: TGTGCCAGCTCACCCAAAGGCGGGACGGGAAGTTACGAGCAGTACTTC.

The DNA for the CDR3 is TGTGCCAGTAGTTTCCCCCGCCGGGGAGCCTACGAGCAGTACTTC. Translated: CASSFPRRGAYEQYF. This rearrangement joins TRBV19 to TRBJ2-7; a possible D gene is TRBD2 (5 bases). Germline assignment: CDR1 LNHDA and CDR2 SQIVND (reference sequence). The CDR3 is made up of 15 amino acids. Trimming removed 5 bases at V and 2 bases at J, with 16 bases between. Together with reference TRBV19 and TRBJ2-7, the CDR3 gives the full variable domain: DGGITQSPKYLFRKEGQNVTLSCEQNLNHDAMYWYRQDPGQGLRLIYYSQIVNDFQKGDIAEGYSVSREKKESFPLTVTSAQKNPTAFYLCASSFPRRGAYEQYFGPGTRLTVT.

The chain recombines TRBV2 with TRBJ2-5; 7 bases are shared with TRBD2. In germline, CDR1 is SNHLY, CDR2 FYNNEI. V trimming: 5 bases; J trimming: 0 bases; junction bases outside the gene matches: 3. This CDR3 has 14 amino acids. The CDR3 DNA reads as TGTGCCAGCAGTAGACGGGGGGACCAAGAGACCCAGTACTTC. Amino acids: CASSRRGDQETQYF.

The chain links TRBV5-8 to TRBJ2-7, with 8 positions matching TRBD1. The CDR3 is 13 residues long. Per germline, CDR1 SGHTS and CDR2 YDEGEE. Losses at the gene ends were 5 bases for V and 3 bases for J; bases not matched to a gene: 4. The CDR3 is CASRGQAGYEQYF. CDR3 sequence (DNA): TGTGCCAGCAGGGGACAGGCAGGCTACGAGCAGTACTTC.

This CDR3 reads CASSLQDRDEQYF. The CDR3 DNA follows: TGCGCCAGCAGCTTGCAGGACAGGGACGAGCAGTACTTC. The rearrangement joins TRBV5-1 to TRBJ2-7, with 8 bases lining up with TRBD1. Germline CDR1 and CDR2: SGHRS and YFSETQ. V shed 1 base, J shed 5 bases, and the junction held 2 bases outside the gene matches. CDR3 length equals 13 residues.

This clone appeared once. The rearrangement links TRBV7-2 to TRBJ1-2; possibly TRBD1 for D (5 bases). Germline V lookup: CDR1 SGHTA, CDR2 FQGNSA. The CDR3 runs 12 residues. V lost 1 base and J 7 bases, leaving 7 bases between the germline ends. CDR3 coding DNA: TGTGCCAGCAGCTTAGAGGGGCTTGGCTACACCTTC. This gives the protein CASSLEGLGYTF. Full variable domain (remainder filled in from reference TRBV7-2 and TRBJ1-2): GAGVSQSPSNKVTEKGKDVELRCDPISGHTALYWYRQSLGQGLEFLIYFQGNSAPDKSGLPSDRFSAERTGGSVSTLTIQRTQQEDSAVYLCASSLEGLGYTFGSGTRLTVV.